These T cell receptor beta chains were read from a single sample in a study of a mutant IDH1 vaccine in newly diagnosed glioma. The data were produced by immunoSEQ multiplex PCR, yet TCRdb's version contains in-frame clones alone and is incomplete. The sample records roughly 60,000 clones, approximately 80% being singletons. Their antigens remain unidentified. Source: PBMCs, taken from a glioma patient whose treatment included an IDH1 peptide vaccine. The receptors were gathered from a man younger than 40 with glioma. The CDR3 runs from the conserved cysteine through the conserved F or W. The D gene is left open where the match is weak. For some rows the clone size is stated as once, few or many, or as a class when expanded; others skip it.

TGTGCCAGCAGCTTCGACAGGGGTGGTTCACCCCTCCACTTT	CASSFDRGGSPLHF	TRBV5-4	TRBJ1-6	NA	TRBD1
TGTGCCAGCAGTTTACGGCAGGGAACGAGCGAGCAGTACTTC	CASSLRQGTSEQYF	TRBV27	TRBJ2-7	NA	NA
TGTGCCAGCTCTCCGACAGCGACTTACCAAGAGACCCAGTACTTC	CASSPTATYQETQYF	TRBV18	TRBJ2-5	NA	NA
TGTGCCAGTAGTATCGGATCAGTCGGCACAGATACGCAGTATTTT	CASSIGSVGTDTQYF	TRBV19	TRBJ2-3	NA	NA
TGTGCCAGCAGCCAAGTCAAAGCGGGGCCTCTGCAAGATACGCAGTATTTT	CASSQVKAGPLQDTQYF	TRBV4-2	TRBJ2-3	NA	TRBD2
TGTGCCAGCAGCCCAGGGGCCCCCGGGACTGCGCTTAATGAAAAACTGTTTTTT	CASSPGAPGTALNEKLFF	TRBV7-6	TRBJ1-4	NA	NA
TGTGCCAGCAGCTTATCGTCTTATAGCAATGAGCAGTTCTTC	CASSLSSYSNEQFF	TRBV7-9	TRBJ2-1	NA	NA
TGTGCCAGCAGCCCCCGTCGTATTTTGAACAATGAGCAGTTCTTC	CASSPRRILNNEQFF	TRBV7-9	TRBJ2-1	few	NA
TGTGCCAGCAGCCCGACCGGGGGAACACAGGAGCAGTACTTC	CASSPTGGTQEQYF	TRBV7-3	TRBJ2-7	NA	NA
TGTGCCAGCAGGCATCAAGGCGGGGGGGGCACCGGGGAGCTGTTTTTT	CASRHQGGGGTGELFF	TRBV7-9	TRBJ2-2	NA	TRBD2
TGTGCCAGCAGTTCAGGGGGGTCCTACGAGCAGTACTTC	CASSSGGSYEQYF	TRBV27	TRBJ2-7	NA	NA
TGCGCCAGCAGCTTGGATTACCACGAGCAGTACTTC	CASSLDYHEQYF	TRBV5-1	TRBJ2-7	NA	NA
TGTGCCAGCAGCCAGACCGGGAGTTTTATCGGCACTGAAGCTTTCTTT	CASSQTGSFIGTEAFF	TRBV27	TRBJ1-1	NA	NA
TGTGCCAGCAGCTTAGACGGGAGTGAGGGAGATACGCAGTATTTT	CASSLDGSEGDTQYF	TRBV7-2	TRBJ2-3	NA	NA
TGCGCCAGCAGCGTGGGACGGACCTGGGTCAACACCGGGGAGCTGTTTTTT	CASSVGRTWVNTGELFF	TRBV5-1	TRBJ2-2	few	NA
TGTGCCAGCAGCCGGGACACGGCCGCCGTAAGGGAAAAACTGTTTTTT	CASSRDTAAVREKLFF	TRBV7-2	TRBJ1-4	NA	NA
TGTGCCACAACTAGCTTTGAGCAGTTCTTC	CATTSFEQFF	TRBV2	TRBJ2-1	NA	NA
TGTGCCAGCAGCTTAGAGAAGGTTCCAAGCCAGGACGGAGAGCAGTACTTC	CASSLEKVPSQDGEQYF	TRBV7-9	TRBJ2-7	NA	NA
TGCGCCAGCAGCCCGGCGGGGCCTGCTGAAGCTTTCTTT	CASSPAGPAEAFF	TRBV5-1	TRBJ1-1	NA	NA
TGTGCCAGCAGCCTCCGAGGAGGTCGGGGGACCCAGCATTTT	CASSLRGGRGTQHF	TRBV5-5	TRBJ1-5	NA	NA
TGTGCCAGCAGCTTGGTCGACAGGGGAGGCACAGATACGCAGTATTTT	CASSLVDRGGTDTQYF	TRBV5-8	TRBJ2-3	once	TRBD1
TGCAGCGTTGTAGTCCAGGCTACGAACACTGAAGCTTCCTTT	CSVVVQATNTEASF	TRBV29-1	TRBJ1-1	NA	NA
TGTGCCAGCAGCCGGGCGGGGGGAAGCTCCTACAATGAGCAGTTCTTC	CASSRAGGSSYNEQFF	TRBV4-2	TRBJ2-1	NA	TRBD2
TGTGCCAGTAGTATTGGGCAGGGGCGCGGACAGCCCCAGCATTTT	CASSIGQGRGQPQHF	TRBV19	TRBJ1-5	NA	NA
TGTGCCAGCAGCTTAGCGGGGCTCAATGAGCAGTTCTTC	CASSLAGLNEQFF	TRBV11-2	TRBJ2-1	NA	NA
TGTGCCAGCAGTGAACAGTCTATTCGGGAGCAGTACTTC	CASSEQSIREQYF	TRBV2	TRBJ2-7	NA	NA
TGCAGCGTGGGGGACAGATCCTACAATGAGCAGTTCTTC	CSVGDRSYNEQFF	TRBV29-1	TRBJ2-1	NA	TRBD1
TGTGCCAGCAGTTTGATGGGAAAAAAGGAAAAACTGTTTTTT	CASSLMGKKEKLFF	TRBV28	TRBJ1-4	once	NA
TGTGCCAGCAGTTATTATGAGCGGGGAGTAAGGGCCAATCAGCCCCAGCATTTT	CASSYYERGVRANQPQHF	TRBV6-4	TRBJ1-5	NA	NA
TGTGCCAGCAGCCTCGCAGGAGCGGGAGGGCCTTTAGGGGCAGATACGCAGTATTTT	CASSLAGAGGPLGADTQYF	TRBV4-2	TRBJ2-3	NA	TRBD2
TGTGCCAGCAGCAGCCACGGGAGGACTGAAGCTTTCTTT	CASSSHGRTEAFF	TRBV6-1	TRBJ1-1	NA	NA
TGTGCCAGCAGTTTGGGGATGCAGTACTTC	CASSLGMQYF	TRBV2	TRBJ2-7	NA	NA
TGTGCCTGGATGCAAGGGGCGGTAGGTGGAAAACTGTTTTTT	CAWMQGAVGGKLFF	TRBV30	TRBJ1-4	NA	NA
TGTGCCAGCAGCTTGGACGCAGATACGCAGTATTTT	CASSLDADTQYF	TRBV5-4	TRBJ2-3	NA	NA
TGTGCCTGGGGCAGGGGAAGGGACGAGCAGTACTTC	CAWGRGRDEQYF	TRBV30	TRBJ2-7	once	NA
TGTGCCTGGGGGACAGATTGGAATTCACCCCTCCACTTT	CAWGTDWNSPLHF	TRBV30	TRBJ1-6	NA	TRBD1
TGCGCCAGCAGCTTAATGACAGGGACATACAATGAGCAGTTCTTC	CASSLMTGTYNEQFF	TRBV5-1	TRBJ2-1	NA	TRBD1
TGTGCCAGCAGCCAAGAATATGGAGTTTATTTCTTGAATGAGCAGTTCTTC	CASSQEYGVYFLNEQFF	TRBV4-2	TRBJ2-1	NA	NA
TGTGCCAGCAGCTTGGCCAACGGTCAGGGGGGAGGCTACACCTTC	CASSLANGQGGGYTF	TRBV5-4	TRBJ1-2	NA	TRBD1
TGTGCCAGCAGCTTAAGTTGGACAGAGGAGACCCAGTACTTC	CASSLSWTEETQYF	TRBV11-2	TRBJ2-5	NA	NA
TGTGCCATCCGGGACGGAAGGTTCTCTGGAAACACCATATATTTT	CAIRDGRFSGNTIYF	TRBV10-3	TRBJ1-3	once	NA
TGTGCCAGCAGCCAAGACCCTTACACAGATACGCAGTATTTT	CASSQDPYTDTQYF	TRBV4-2	TRBJ2-3	NA	NA
TGTGCCAGCAGCTTGGGCGGTTTCACTGAAGCTTTCTTT	CASSLGGFTEAFF	TRBV5-5	TRBJ1-1	few	NA
TGTGCCAGCAGCCCTCGCAGGGGAGACACTGAAGCTTTCTTT	CASSPRRGDTEAFF	TRBV7-3	TRBJ1-1	NA	NA
TGCAGTGCTATGCGGGCCTACGAGCAGTACTTC	CSAMRAYEQYF	TRBV20-1	TRBJ2-7	NA	NA
TGTGCCAGCAGCTTGGCCCCTAGCGGGGGGGCCTACGAGCAGTACTTC	CASSLAPSGGAYEQYF	TRBV5-4	TRBJ2-7	NA	TRBD2
TGTGCCAGCAGCCAACGTCGGGTCAATGAGCAGTTCTTC	CASSQRRVNEQFF	TRBV13	TRBJ2-1	NA	NA
TGTGCCAGCAGTCGCCTGGCACGGGGGACTGAAGCTTTCTTT	CASSRLARGTEAFF	TRBV28	TRBJ1-1	NA	NA
TGTGCCAGCAGCGCCGACGGACAGCCCCAGCATTTT	CASSADGQPQHF	TRBV2	TRBJ1-5	NA	NA
TGTGCCAGCAGTTATTCTTCGCGGTTCTGGGAGGATGAGCAGTACTTC	CASSYSSRFWEDEQYF	TRBV6-5	TRBJ2-7	NA	NA
TGTGCCACTGCAAGGGAGAAGAACACCGGGGAGCTGTTTTTT	CATAREKNTGELFF	TRBV15	TRBJ2-2	NA	NA
TGTGCCAGCAGTTTGGACAGGGCAGCTCAAGAGACCCAGTACTTC	CASSLDRAAQETQYF	TRBV7-2	TRBJ2-5	NA	TRBD1
TGTGCCAGCAGTGAATGGGGGCAGAAAAGGGAGACCCAGTACTTC	CASSEWGQKRETQYF	TRBV25-1	TRBJ2-5	once	NA